A selection of T cell receptor beta chains follows, all from one sample in a study of graft-versus-host responses after intestinal transplantation. Method: immunoSEQ multiplex PCR; TCRdb's copy keeps in-frame clones and lacks some. The sample carries over 14,000 clones, around 94% recorded once. The material sequenced was PBMCs, taken 9 days after transplant. Receptors were obtained from a human patient who received an intestinal transplant, so some T cells may come from the graft donor. CDR3s include the opening cysteine and the closing phenylalanine or tryptophan. A D gene is named only where the DNA matches it firmly. Clone size is stated in some rows and not others, as once, few, many or a class when expanded.

j_call: TRBJ2-3
d_call: .
clone_size: .
v_call: TRBV6-5
cdr3_nt: TGTGCCAGCCGCAGTAGCGGTCCTAGCACAGATACGCAGTATTTT
cdr3_aa: CASRSSGPSTDTQYF

j_call: TRBJ1-5
d_call: .
clone_size: .
v_call: TRBV25-1
cdr3_nt: TGTGCCAGCAGTGTTCCAGGGGCCTTGAATCAGCCCCAGCATTTT
cdr3_aa: CASSVPGALNQPQHF

j_call: TRBJ1-1
d_call: .
clone_size: .
v_call: TRBV11-2
cdr3_nt: TGTGCCAGCAGGGATGGACAGCAGAACACTGAAGCTTTCTTT
cdr3_aa: CASRDGQQNTEAFF

j_call: TRBJ2-4
d_call: .
clone_size: .
v_call: TRBV9
cdr3_nt: TGTGCCAGCAGCGTAGGGTTAGGAAGGGGCGGAATTCAGTACTTC
cdr3_aa: CASSVGLGRGGIQYF

j_call: TRBJ2-7
d_call: .
clone_size: once
v_call: TRBV5-6
cdr3_nt: TGTGCCAGCAGCTTGGGGAACTCCTACGAGCAGTACTTC
cdr3_aa: CASSLGNSYEQYF

j_call: TRBJ1-2
d_call: .
clone_size: .
v_call: TRBV5-4
cdr3_nt: TGTGCCAGCAGCTTGCAGGGGTTCAGCTATGGCTACACCTTC
cdr3_aa: CASSLQGFSYGYTF

j_call: TRBJ2-5
d_call: .
clone_size: once
v_call: TRBV6-5
cdr3_nt: TGTGCCAGCAGCGTTATCGCGTTGTCGAAAGAGACCCAGTACTTC
cdr3_aa: CASSVIALSKETQYF

j_call: TRBJ2-1
d_call: TRBD2
clone_size: .
v_call: TRBV2
cdr3_nt: TGTGCCAGCAGGTTGGCGAGTAGCGGGCTGGATGAGCAGTTCTTC
cdr3_aa: CASRLASSGLDEQFF

j_call: TRBJ2-3
d_call: TRBD2
clone_size: .
v_call: TRBV5-1
cdr3_nt: TGCGCCAGCAGCTTGGCCGGGATAGCGGGAGGTACAGATACGCAGTATTTT
cdr3_aa: CASSLAGIAGGTDTQYF

j_call: TRBJ1-4
d_call: .
clone_size: .
v_call: TRBV2
cdr3_nt: TGTGCCAGCATATCACGATCGAATGAAAAACTGTTTTTT
cdr3_aa: CASISRSNEKLFF

j_call: TRBJ2-1
d_call: .
clone_size: .
v_call: TRBV7-3
cdr3_nt: TGTGCCAGCAACTCAGGGGGGTTCAACAATGAGCAGTTCTTC
cdr3_aa: CASNSGGFNNEQFF

j_call: TRBJ2-7
d_call: .
clone_size: .
v_call: TRBV9
cdr3_nt: TGTGCCAGCAGCGTAGGGGGGACACCCTACGAGCAGTACTTC
cdr3_aa: CASSVGGTPYEQYF

j_call: TRBJ2-7
d_call: .
clone_size: .
v_call: TRBV5-4
cdr3_nt: TGTGCCAGCAGCTTGGCTGGGTCAGGGACCTACGAGCAGTACTTC
cdr3_aa: CASSLAGSGTYEQYF

j_call: TRBJ2-3
d_call: TRBD2
clone_size: once
v_call: TRBV7-9
cdr3_nt: TGTGCCAGCAGCTTAGTAGCGGGAGGGCCAGATACGCAGTATTTT
cdr3_aa: CASSLVAGGPDTQYF

j_call: TRBJ1-5
d_call: .
clone_size: once
v_call: TRBV10-3
cdr3_nt: TGTGCCATCAGTGAAAACTTTCGCGATCAGCCCCAGCATTTT
cdr3_aa: CAISENFRDQPQHF